This T cell receptor beta chain was recovered during a study of spatial heterogeneity in lung cancer. About this clonotype itself: Its matching antigen is unknown.

Time point described: sample taken at primary tumor resection. Findings and caveats of the study: Circulating ubiquitous expanded tumor TCRs were observed more frequently at resection than at follow-up.

In the library, each TCR cDNA molecule bore its own unique molecular identifier. A single record per CDR3 protein comes from TCRdb applying MiXCR to the 5' RACE reads. In the table there are around 26,000 distinct CDR3 sequences, over 6% of which are singletons. The CDR3 consists of 14 residues. J lost 5 bases, V lost 4 bases, and 5 bases had no gene match. Germline CDR1 and CDR2: SGHRS and YFSETQ. The chain recombines TRBV5-1 with TRBJ2-5; 10 nucleotides line up with TRBD1. This TCR came from a male donor with early-stage non-small cell lung cancer. The sequenced sample was PBMCs, obtained at surgery. CDR3 loop: CASSPDRGTETQYF. The CDR3 DNA is TGCGCCAGCAGCCCGGACAGGGGGACGGAGACCCAGTACTTC.